A selection of T cell receptor beta chains follows, all from one sample in a study of T-cell memory formation after mild COVID-19. TCRdb redid the calling of the 5' RACE reads with MiXCR, one entry per CDR3 protein. The sample has 250,000 to 350,000 distinct CDR3 sequences; just under 20% are singletons. Specimen: PBMCs or a T cell subset sorted from them (not recorded which). These TCRs come from a man aged 18-30 years who had mild COVID-19 (a few samples of this study predate the infection). Cell type and time point are not known. Each CDR3 is given with its conserved first and last residue. The order of the fields is D gene, J gene, V gene, clone size, CDR3 DNA, CDR3 protein. The D gene is left open where the match is weak. Size is stated for part of the rows, as once, few or many counts, or as a class when the clone is expanded.

-	TRBJ1-2	TRBV12-3/TRBV12-4	-	TGTGCCAGCAGTTTTCAGGGGCTTGGCTACACCTTC	CASSFQGLGYTF
-	TRBJ1-2	TRBV7-2	-	TGTGCCAGCAGGCTAGCGGGGATCTATGGCTACACCTTC	CASRLAGIYGYTF
-	TRBJ2-7	TRBV7-2	-	TGTGCCAGCAGCTTAACAGCGAGAAGCTCCTACGAGCAGTACTTC	CASSLTARSSYEQYF
TRBD2	TRBJ2-2	TRBV5-1	few	TGCGCCAGCAGCTTGGGACTAGCGGGGTACATGGAGCTGTTTTTT	CASSLGLAGYMELFF
-	TRBJ2-4	TRBV11-2	-	TGTGCCAGCAGCTTAAGTATAACGGTAGCCAAAAACATTCAGTACTTC	CASSLSITVAKNIQYF
-	TRBJ1-2	TRBV27	few	TGTGCCAGCAGTTCAGGGCATGGCTACACCTTC	CASSSGHGYTF
TRBD1	TRBJ1-2	TRBV29-1	-	TGCAGCGGGGGACAGGGTAAAGGCTACACCTTC	CSGGQGKGYTF
-	TRBJ1-2	TRBV2	-	TGTGCCAGCGCAAGGGAGTATGGCTACACCTTC	CASAREYGYTF
-	TRBJ1-1	TRBV4-3	few	TGCGCCAGCAGCCGTCGGCACGCAAACAGAGAAGCTTTCTTT	CASSRRHANREAFF
-	TRBJ2-1	TRBV4-3	few	TGCGCCAGCCGCCTCCGGGACGGACTTTTCCATGAGCAGTTCTTC	CASRLRDGLFHEQFF
-	TRBJ2-7	TRBV6-5	few	TGTGCCAGCAGTCTACGGGACGGCTACGAGCAGTACTTC	CASSLRDGYEQYF
-	TRBJ1-2	TRBV29-1	few	TGCAGCGTTGGAGGCCTTACCTATGGCTACACCTTC	CSVGGLTYGYTF
TRBD1	TRBJ1-2	TRBV12-3/TRBV12-4	-	TGTGCCAGCGGCCAGGGACAGACTTCCTATGGCTACACCTTC	CASGQGQTSYGYTF
-	TRBJ1-5	TRBV7-2	-	TGTGCCAGCAGCATACAGAATCAGCCCCAGCATTTT	CASSIQNQPQHF
-	TRBJ2-1	TRBV28	few	TGTGCCAGCAGTCAGGGGGGGCGTGAGCAGTTCTTC	CASSQGGREQFF
-	TRBJ2-3	TRBV18	many	TGTGCCAGCTCACTAGCGCCTAGCACAGATACGCAGTATTTT	CASSLAPSTDTQYF
TRBD2	TRBJ2-3	TRBV30	once	TGTGCCTGGACCGGGACTAGCGGGGCCCGGGGGCAGTATTTT	CAWTGTSGARGQYF
TRBD2	TRBJ2-1	TRBV20-1	few	TGCAGTGCTAAGACCGGGACTAGCGGGGGTCATAATGAGCAGTTCTTC	CSAKTGTSGGHNEQFF
-	TRBJ1-5	TRBV7-9	-	TGTGCCAGCAGCTTGCAGCCAAATCAGCCCCAGCATTTT	CASSLQPNQPQHF
TRBD1	TRBJ1-4	TRBV5-1	few	TGCGCCAGCAGTCCACCACACGGGACAGCGGATGAAAAACTGTTTTTT	CASSPPHGTADEKLFF
-	TRBJ2-7	TRBV27	many	TGTGCCAGCAGTTTAGAGGTCTCCTACGAGCAGTACTTC	CASSLEVSYEQYF
-	TRBJ2-2	TRBV5-1	-	TGCGCCAGCAGCTTGGTCCTCCAGAGGGGGATTGGCGGGGAGCTGTTTTTT	CASSLVLQRGIGGELFF
-	TRBJ1-2	TRBV9	few	TGTGCCAGCAGCGTAGAGGCGGGCTATGGCTACACCTTC	CASSVEAGYGYTF
-	TRBJ2-2	TRBV7-8	few	TGTGCCAGCAGCTTAGCGTCCACTTCCACCGGGGAGCTGTTTTTT	CASSLASTSTGELFF
TRBD2	TRBJ2-1	TRBV20-1	few	TGCAGTGCTAGTCGGCGGGGGGTCTACAATGAGCAGTTCTTC	CSASRRGVYNEQFF
-	TRBJ2-1	TRBV5-5	-	TGTGCCAGCACCAGCCCGGGGGCGAGCAATGAGCAGTTCTTC	CASTSPGASNEQFF
-	TRBJ2-3	TRBV9	few	TGTGCCAGCAGCCCCCCCAGGGTGGGGTCGCAGTATTTT	CASSPPRVGSQYF
-	TRBJ2-7	TRBV5-1	few	TGCGCCAGCAGACCAACTCCATCATCGTCCTACGAGCAGTACTTC	CASRPTPSSSYEQYF
-	TRBJ2-7	TRBV12-3/TRBV12-4	few	TGTGCCAGCAGTTTACACCTCTACGAGCAGTACTTC	CASSLHLYEQYF
-	TRBJ2-6	TRBV5-1	few	TGCGCCAGCAGGCCGGTTGTCAGGCTCCCTGGGGCCAACGTCCTGACTTTC	CASRPVVRLPGANVLTF